These 26 T cell receptor beta chains were all obtained from the same sample, sequenced in a study of kidney transplant recipient with SARS-CoV-2 infection. TCRdb passed the reads through MiXCR, listing each CDR3 protein once. The sample has about 240,000 distinct CDR3 sequences, around 30% seen once. This specimen was a blood sample, taken at baseline and on day 111 from a kidney transplant recipient. These receptors all come from a male patient in his thirties who had COVID-19 and was a kidney transplant recipient. Certain T cells may be donor cells from the graft.

To note about this clonotype: A much larger clone differs from this one at a single base, so this may be a read error. This rearrangement joins TRBV20-1 to TRBJ2-6; D may be TRBD1 (6 bases). The CDR3 runs 14 residues. Trimming shortened V by 4 bases and J by 2 bases, and 9 bases separated the two germline ends. The germline V gene has CDR1 DFQATT and CDR2 SNEGSKA (reference sequence). The CDR3, as DNA: TGCAGTGCTACGTCAGGGGCTGGGGCCAACGTCCTGACTTTC. This translates into CSATSGAGANVLTF.

This clonotype was found once. This may arise from a read error, as a much more abundant clone is one base away. The chain is built from TRBV11-3 and TRBJ1-2; D unresolved. Germline V gene lookup returns CDR1 SGHNT and CDR2 YENEEA. CDR3 length equals 17 residues. CDR3 amino acids: CAGSAGLDLGKTYGYTF. In DNA, the CDR3 is TGTGCCGGCAGCGCTGGACTCGATCTCGGAAAGACCTATGGCTACACCTTC.

There are a few counts of this clonotype. The chain recombines TRBV6-8 with TRBJ1-2; D remains unclear. CDR3 length: 17 amino acids. The germline gives CDR1 MNHGY, CDR2 SAAAGT. Trimming stripped 5 bases from V and 4 bases from J, with 23 bases between. The CDR3 protein is CASSEYVRSRKTYGYTF. The CDR3 bases are TGTGCCAGCAGTGAGTATGTACGCTCTAGAAAGACCTATGGCTACACCTTC.

This clonotype was found many times. The genes are TRBV5-1 and TRBJ2-7; no firm D call. V dropped 1 base and J dropped 6 bases, with 11 bases sitting between them. From germline, CDR1 is SGHRS and CDR2 YFSETQ. The CDR3 has 13 residues. The CDR3 loop reads CASSLRTETEQYF. CDR3 sequence (DNA): TGCGCCAGCAGCTTGCGGACCGAAACCGAGCAGTACTTC.

This clonotype was counted many times. The rearrangement joins TRBV28 to TRBJ1-3; D possibly corresponds to TRBD1 (5 bases). The V gene lost 8 bases and the J gene lost 1 base, with 15 bases spanning the gap. CDR3 length: 15 residues. The germline V gene has CDR1 MDHEN and CDR2 SYDVKM. The CDR3 sequence: CASGDPGGSGNTIYF. In nucleotides, the CDR3 is TGTGCCAGCGGGGACCCCGGCGGTTCTGGAAACACCATATATTTT.

This clonotype has ten or more counts. The rearrangement joins TRBV4-3 to TRBJ1-2, with 9 bases fitting TRBD1. The CDR3 length is 18 residues. Germline V gives CDR1 LGHNA, CDR2 YSLEER. With V trimmed by 4 bases and J by 2 bases, 14 bases remained unmatched. This chain's CDR3 is CASSPGMGQGELNYGYTF. The CDR3, as DNA: TGCGCCAGCAGCCCCGGAATGGGACAGGGCGAATTGAACTATGGCTACACCTTC.

V and J are TRBV29-1 and TRBJ2-2; 7 bases map to TRBD2. The trim removed 6 bases at V and 4 bases at J, leaving 11 bases unmatched. The length of the CDR3 is 15 residues. Germline CDR1 reads SQVTM; CDR2 reads ANQGSEA. The CDR3 region is CSVGDWRESTGELFF. The CDR3 DNA sequence: TGCAGCGTGGGGGACTGGCGGGAGTCCACCGGGGAGCTGTTTTTT.

This clonotype was counted once. A much more abundant neighbour one base away suggests this may be a read error. This chain uses TRBV5-6 with TRBJ1-2, with D unresolved. The ends were cut back, 6 bases at V and 4 bases at J, with 22 bases in the middle. CDR1 is SGHDT and CDR2 is YYEEEE in the germline V gene. The CDR3 contains 16 residues. DNA of the CDR3: TGTGCCAGCAACATACTCAATGGTCGAAAGACCTATGGCTACACCTTC. It translates to CASNILNGRKTYGYTF.

Note on this clonotype: A much bigger clone sits one base away, suggesting this may be a read error. The chain has TRBV28 and TRBJ2-6, with no clear D. CDR1 is MDHEN, CDR2 SYDVKM, per germline. This CDR3 spans 12 amino acids. CDR3 in amino acids: CASRTPGWVPTF. Here the CDR3 DNA reads TGTGCCAGCAGGACCCCCGGGTGGGTCCCGACTTTC.

The chain has TRBV8-2 and TRBJ1-2. TRBV8-2 is a recognized pseudogene. The CDR3 is made up of 16 amino acids. The CDR3 reads CGSRRYDSRKAYGYTF. The DNA of the CDR3 is TGTGGCAGTCGTCGATATGATAGCCGAAAGGCCTATGGCTACACCTTC.

For this clonotype: A much bigger clone sits one base away, suggesting this may be a read error. The chain couples TRBV3-1 to TRBJ1-1; D gene unclear. CDR1 LGHDT and CDR2 YNNKEL come from the germline V gene (reference sequence). The CDR3 loop spans 17 amino acids. This CDR3 is CANSEGAPISIRTEAFF. For the CDR3, the DNA is TGTGCCAACAGCGAAGGCGCTCCCATTTCAATTCGCACTGAAGCTTTCTTT.

Concerning this clonotype itself: This sequence may be a read error, since a much larger clone differs from it by one base. The V gene is TRBV7-6, the J gene TRBJ1-2; D unresolved. Germline values: CDR1 SGHVS, CDR2 FNYEAQ. The length of the CDR3 is 17 residues. The DNA for the CDR3 is TGTGCCAGCAGCGCTGAACGTGAATCTCGAAAGACCTATGGCCACACCTTC. As protein: CASSAERESRKTYGHTF.

On this clonotype itself: A read error may explain this, as a much larger clone is one base away. Lacking the conserved final phenylalanine or tryptophan, this CDR3 likely reflects a read error. The CDR3 loop is CASNKDRRVEPQHL. The DNA of the CDR3 is TGTGCCAGCAACAAGGACCGGAGGGTTGAGCCCCAGCATTTG. The genes are TRBV5-8 and TRBJ1-5, with D hard to call. Germline CDR1 is SGHTS and CDR2 is YDEGEE. The V end lost 6 bases, the J end lost 8 bases, and 18 bases lay between the germline ends. The CDR3 spans 14 residues.

The DNA for the CDR3 is TGTGCCAGCAGTATACAGGAAAGCACAGATACGCAGTATTTT. Translation gives CASSIQESTDTQYF. The chain links TRBV6-6 to TRBJ2-3; D is possibly TRBD1 (5 bases). This CDR3 is 14 amino acids long. Germline V gives CDR1 MNHNY, CDR2 SVGAGI (reference sequence). With 5 bases removed from V and 0 bases from J, the gap between germline ends came to 9 bases.

Concerning this clonotype itself: This may arise from a read error, as a much more abundant clone is one base away. The gene calls are TRBV25-1 and TRBJ1-2; no definite D call. Germline V gene sequence: CDR1 MGHDK, CDR2 SYGVNS. V lost 5 bases and J 4 bases, leaving 23 bases between the germline ends. This CDR3 region has 17 residues. As DNA, the CDR3 is TGTGCCAGCAGTCTTCATACAGAACTGGGAAAGACCTATGGCTACACCTTC. It encodes CASSLHTELGKTYGYTF.

This clonotype showed up many times. The chain joins TRBV19 to TRBJ2-7, with D perhaps given as TRBD1 or TRBD2 (5 bases each). V was shortened by 6 bases and J by 5 bases, with 14 bases between the two germline ends. CDR1 is LNHDA, CDR2 SQIVND, per germline (reference sequence). CDR3 size: 13 residues. The CDR3, as DNA: TGTGCCAGTAGCTCCGCCAGGGACCACGAGCAGTACTTC. Amino acids: CASSSARDHEQYF. Full variable domain (outside the CDR3, taken from reference TRBV19 and TRBJ2-7): DGGITQSPKYLFRKEGQNVTLSCEQNLNHDAMYWYRQDPGQGLRLIYYSQIVNDFQKGDIAEGYSVSREKKESFPLTVTSAQKNPTAFYLCASSSARDHEQYFGPGTRLTVT.

As concerns this clonotype: This clone may be a read error of a much larger clone one base away. This chain links TRBV21-1 with TRBJ1-3. TRBV21-1 has pseudogene status. The CDR3 has 15 amino acids. The DNA for the CDR3 is TGTGCCAGGAAACCGAGACAAGGTCCTGGAAACACCATATATTTT. Protein: CARKPRQGPGNTIYF.

This clonotype was seen ten or more times. The chain is built from TRBV4-3 and TRBJ1-2; D is undetermined. Trimming took 5 bases from V and 4 from J, leaving 23 bases between them. The CDR3 is 17 residues long. Germline loops: CDR1 LGHNA, CDR2 YSLEER. The CDR3 loop is CASSIGKGRRKTYGYTF. The CDR3 bases are TGCGCCAGCAGCATAGGCAAAGGACGTCGAAAGACCTATGGCTACACCTTC.

J is TRBJ2-5 and V is TRBV24-1; D remains ambiguous. The germline gives CDR1 KGHDR, CDR2 SFDVKD. The germline V and J ends were trimmed by 5 bases and 5 bases, with 14 bases remaining between them. The CDR3 is 14 residues long. The CDR3 protein is CATSAVRSWETQYF. CDR3 coding DNA: TGTGCCACCAGTGCGGTAAGGAGTTGGGAGACCCAGTACTTC.

The chain carries TRBV18 and TRBJ1-1, with D perhaps TRBD1 (5 bases). Trimming took 8 bases from V and 4 from J, leaving 29 bases between them. This CDR3 contains 18 residues. CDR1 KGHSH and CDR2 LQKENI come from the germline V gene. The CDR3 sequence: CASPEVAGGSIGATEAFF. CDR3 DNA sequence: TGTGCCAGCCCAGAGGTGGCGGGGGGATCAATTGGGGCCACTGAAGCTTTCTTT.

Concerning this clonotype itself: This could be a read error, since a much larger clone is one nucleotide away. The chain couples TRBV30 to TRBJ1-1; possibly TRBD1 for D (6 bases). Germline CDR1 is GTSNPN and CDR2 is SVGIG (reference sequence). The CDR3 is 18 residues long. In nucleotides, the CDR3 is TGTGCCTGGAGTGTACTTAGGGGGGGTGAATCCATGAACACTGAAGCTATCTTT. Translation: CAWSVLRGGESMNTEAIF.

This clonotype has at least ten counts. The V gene is TRBV6-5, the J gene TRBJ2-1; 8 bases align to TRBD1. V shed 5 bases, J shed 5 bases, and the junction held 5 bases outside the gene matches. The CDR3 contains 14 residues. The germline V gene has CDR1 MNHEY and CDR2 SVGAGI. CDR3 coding DNA: TGTGCCAGCAGTGACGGACAGGGCCACAATGAGCAGTTCTTC. Residues: CASSDGQGHNEQFF.

As to this clonotype: This may be a read error: a much more frequent sequence differs by one nucleotide. The J gene is TRBJ2-7, the V gene TRBV19; D ambiguous. The CDR3 has 14 amino acids. Germline lookup yields CDR1 LNHDA and CDR2 SQIVND (reference sequence). With 4 bases removed from V and 0 bases from J, the gap between germline ends came to 10 bases. CDR3 sequence: CASSKTSSSYEQYF. The CDR3, as DNA: TGTGCCAGTAGTAAAACAAGTTCCTCCTACGAGCAGTACTTC.

With respect to this clonotype: A much more abundant neighbour one base away suggests this may be a read error. This chain links TRBV7-9 with TRBJ1-2; D unclear. The CDR3 consists of 17 residues. In germline, CDR1 is SEHNR, CDR2 FQNEAQ (reference sequence). CDR3 DNA: TGTGCCAGCAGCGTGCCGTTATACCATGGAAAGACCTATGGCTACTCCTTC. Its translation: CASSVPLYHGKTYGYSF.

Notes on this clonotype: A single base separates this from a much larger clone, so it may be a read error. J is TRBJ1-1 and V is TRBV6-5; no definite D call. The germline V and J ends were trimmed by 6 bases and 0 bases, with 11 bases remaining between them. Germline values: CDR1 MNHEY, CDR2 SVGAGI. There are 14 residues in the CDR3. The CDR3 sequence is CASSTPGVNTEAFF. For the CDR3, the DNA is TGTGCCAGCAGCACCCCCGGGGTGAACACTGAAGCTTTCTTT.

In regard to this clonotype: A much bigger clone sits one base away, suggesting this may be a read error. Lacking the conserved final phenylalanine or tryptophan, this CDR3 likely reflects a read error. This chain links TRBV12-3 or TRBV12-4 with TRBJ2-7; 10 positions agree with TRBD1. The CDR3 sequence is 14 residues long. V lost 5 bases to trimming and J lost 5 bases; unmatched junction nucleotides: 6. This chain's CDR3 is CASSPGQGSDEQYS. The CDR3 nucleotides are TGTGCCAGCAGTCCGGGACAGGGGTCCGACGAGCAGTACTCC.